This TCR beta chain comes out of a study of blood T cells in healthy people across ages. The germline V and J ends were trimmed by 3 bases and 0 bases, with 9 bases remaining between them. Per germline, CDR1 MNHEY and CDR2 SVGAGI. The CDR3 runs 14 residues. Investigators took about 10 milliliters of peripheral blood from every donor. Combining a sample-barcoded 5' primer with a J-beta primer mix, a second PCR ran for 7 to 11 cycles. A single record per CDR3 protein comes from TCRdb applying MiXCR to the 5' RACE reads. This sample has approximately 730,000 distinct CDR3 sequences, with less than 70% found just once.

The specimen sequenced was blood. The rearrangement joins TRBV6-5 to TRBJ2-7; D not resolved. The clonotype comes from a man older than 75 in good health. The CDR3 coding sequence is TGTGCCAGCAGTTATCTCGTGACCTCCTACGAGCAGTACTTC. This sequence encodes CASSYLVTSYEQYF.